This TCR beta chain was obtained from a study of CD8 T cells in ankylosing spondylitis. Germline V lookup: CDR1 LGHDT, CDR2 YNNKEL (reference sequence). The CDR3 has 14 residues. Trimming shortened V by 0 bases and J by 7 bases, and 9 bases separated the two germline ends. This clonotype was observed many times. Via MiXCR, TCRdb re-called the 5' RACE reads, giving one row per CDR3 protein. The sample lists 85,000 to 100,000 distinct CDR3 sequences, 8.5% to 9% occurring once. The chain joins TRBV3-1 to TRBJ2-2; D is perhaps TRBD1 (6 bases). The clonotype was recovered from a male donor with ankylosing spondylitis or in good health (not recorded which). Sequencing used blood, either unsorted or a sorted T cell fraction (not recorded which). In nucleotides, the CDR3 is TGTGCCAGCAGCCAAGACAGGGGTATCGGGGAGCTGTTTTTT. Amino acids: CASSQDRGIGELFF.